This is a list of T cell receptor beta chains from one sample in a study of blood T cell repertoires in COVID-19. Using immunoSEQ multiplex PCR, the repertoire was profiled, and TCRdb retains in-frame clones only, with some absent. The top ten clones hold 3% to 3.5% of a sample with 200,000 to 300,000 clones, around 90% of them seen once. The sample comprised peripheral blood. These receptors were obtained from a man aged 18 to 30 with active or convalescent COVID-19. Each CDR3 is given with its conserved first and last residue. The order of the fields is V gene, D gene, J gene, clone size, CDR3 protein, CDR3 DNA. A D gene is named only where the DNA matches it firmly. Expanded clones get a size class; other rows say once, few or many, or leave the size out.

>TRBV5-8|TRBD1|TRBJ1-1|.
CASTQGLNTEAFF
TGTGCCAGTACACAGGGGCTGAACACTGAAGCTTTCTTT
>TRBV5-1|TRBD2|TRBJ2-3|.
CASSLDTGLAGGTQYF
TGCGCCAGCAGCTTGGATACGGGACTAGCGGGGGGTACGCAGTATTTT
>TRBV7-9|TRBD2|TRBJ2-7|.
CASVGGSSYEQYF
TGTGCCAGCGTGGGCGGGAGCTCCTACGAGCAGTACTTC
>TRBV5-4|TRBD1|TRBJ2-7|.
CASSLVGQGFVEQYF
TGTGCCAGCAGCTTGGTGGGACAGGGCTTCGTCGAGCAGTACTTC
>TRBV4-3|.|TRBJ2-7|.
CASSQDARDLEWYEQYF
TGCGCCAGCAGCCAAGACGCACGGGATCTAGAGTGGTACGAGCAGTACTTC
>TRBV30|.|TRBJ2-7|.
CAWSVRKLGQIYEQYF
TGTGCCTGGAGTGTACGGAAGCTGGGACAAATCTACGAGCAGTACTTC
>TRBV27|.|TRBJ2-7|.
CASSFGAGAPSYEQYF
TGTGCCAGCAGTTTTGGGGCGGGGGCCCCCTCCTACGAGCAGTACTTC
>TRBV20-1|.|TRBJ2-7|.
CSARRGYEQYF
TGCAGTGCTAGACGAGGGTACGAGCAGTACTTC
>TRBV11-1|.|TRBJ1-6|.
CASSLGWLNSSLHF
TGTGCCAGCAGCTTAGGATGGCTTAATTCATCCCTCCACTTT
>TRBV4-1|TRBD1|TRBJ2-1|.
CASSPGSDRSSYNEQFF
TGCGCCAGCAGCCCAGGCTCGGACAGGAGCTCCTACAATGAGCAGTTCTTC
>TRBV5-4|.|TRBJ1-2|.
CASSQQGRDYGYTF
TGTGCCAGCAGTCAACAGGGTCGGGACTATGGCTACACCTTC
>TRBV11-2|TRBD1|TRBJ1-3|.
CASSLGTGVVRGNTIYF
TGTGCCAGCAGCCTCGGGACAGGGGTAGTTCGGGGAAACACCATATATTTT
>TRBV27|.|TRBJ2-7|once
CASTPPDSYEQYF
TGTGCCAGCACCCCCCCGGACTCATACGAGCAGTACTTC
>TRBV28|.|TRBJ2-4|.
CASSPPMGILQNIQYF
TGTGCCAGCAGTCCGCCGATGGGCATTCTTCAAAACATTCAGTACTTC
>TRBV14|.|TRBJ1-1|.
CASSQQTVNTEAFF
TGTGCCAGCAGCCAGCAGACAGTAAACACTGAAGCTTTCTTT
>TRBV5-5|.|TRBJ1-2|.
CASSFRGNYGYTF
TGTGCCAGCAGCTTCAGGGGCAACTATGGCTACACCTTC
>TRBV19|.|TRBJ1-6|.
CASSIPGYNSPLHF
TGTGCCAGTAGTATACCAGGGTACAATTCACCCCTCCACTTT
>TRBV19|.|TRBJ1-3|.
CASNTFSGNTIYF
TGTGCCAGTAACACCTTCTCTGGAAACACCATATATTTT
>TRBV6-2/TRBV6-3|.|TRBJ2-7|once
CASSYRTYEQYF
TGTGCCAGCAGTTACCGTACCTACGAGCAGTACTTC
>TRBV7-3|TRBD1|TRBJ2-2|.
CASSLTGGGYTGELFF
TGTGCCAGCAGCCTGACAGGGGGCGGCTACACCGGGGAGCTGTTTTTT
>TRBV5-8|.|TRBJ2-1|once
CASSFEGVAYNEQFF
TGTGCCAGCAGCTTCGAGGGAGTGGCGTACAATGAGCAGTTCTTC
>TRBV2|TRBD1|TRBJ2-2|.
CARGAGTGNTGELFF
TGTGCCCGAGGGGCCGGGACAGGGAACACCGGGGAGCTGTTTTTT
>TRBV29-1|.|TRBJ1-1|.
CSFGDTQIEAFF
TGCAGCTTCGGGGACACTCAAATTGAAGCTTTCTTT
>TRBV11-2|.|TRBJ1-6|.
CASSLEGRGNSPLHF
TGTGCCAGCAGCTTAGAGGGCAGGGGAAATTCACCCCTCCACTTT
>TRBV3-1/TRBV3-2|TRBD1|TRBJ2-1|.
CASSRTGSSYNEQFF
TGTGCCAGCAGCCGGACAGGGAGTTCCTACAATGAGCAGTTCTTC
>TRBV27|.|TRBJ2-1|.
CASSLSLGLEQFF
TGTGCCAGCAGTTTATCCCTAGGTCTTGAGCAGTTCTTC
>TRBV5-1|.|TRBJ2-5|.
CASSLIALGETQYF
TGCGCCAGCAGCTTAATAGCGCTGGGGGAGACCCAGTACTTC
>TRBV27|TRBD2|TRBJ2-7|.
CASSFYGTSGGYEQYF
TGTGCCAGCAGTTTTTACGGGACTAGCGGAGGTTACGAGCAGTACTTC
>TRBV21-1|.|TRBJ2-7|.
CASSKGRGPFYEQYF
TGTGCCAGCAGCAAAGGGCGGGGTCCGTTCTACGAGCAGTACTTC
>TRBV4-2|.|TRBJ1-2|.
CASSPGDRANYGYTF
TGTGCCAGCAGCCCGGGCGACAGAGCTAACTATGGCTACACCTTC
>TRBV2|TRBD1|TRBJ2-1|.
CASSDLFGTGFYNEQFF
TGTGCCAGCAGTGATCTTTTCGGGACAGGGTTCTACAATGAGCAGTTCTTC
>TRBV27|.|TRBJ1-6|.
CASSPPVYNSPLHF
TGTGCCAGCAGTCCCCCCGTTTATAATTCACCCCTCCACTTT
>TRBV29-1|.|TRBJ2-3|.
CSVDSGDTQYF
TGCAGCGTTGACAGCGGGGATACGCAGTATTTT
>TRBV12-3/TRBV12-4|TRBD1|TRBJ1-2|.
CASSLQGAWGYTF
TGTGCCAGCAGTTTACAGGGGGCTTGGGGCTACACCTTC
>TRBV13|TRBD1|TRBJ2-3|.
CASSFRDRNTDTQYF
TGTGCCAGCAGCTTCCGGGACAGGAATACAGATACGCAGTATTTT
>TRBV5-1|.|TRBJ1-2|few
CASSSNLGEQGYTF
TGCGCCAGCAGCTCAAACCTAGGCGAGCAGGGCTACACCTTC
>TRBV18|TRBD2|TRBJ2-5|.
CASSPRRQAGGETQYF
TGTGCCAGCTCACCCCGGCGACAGGCGGGGGGAGAGACCCAGTACTTC
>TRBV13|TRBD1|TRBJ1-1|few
CASRFRDRGTEAFF
TGTGCCAGCAGATTCCGGGACAGGGGGACTGAAGCTTTCTTT
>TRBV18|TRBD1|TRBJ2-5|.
CASSPLRWQGVMQETQYF
TGTGCCAGCTCACCGTTGCGCTGGCAGGGGGTGATGCAAGAGACCCAGTACTTC
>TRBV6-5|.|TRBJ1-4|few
CASTPRGSLNEKLFF
TGTGCCAGCACTCCAAGGGGGAGTCTTAATGAAAAACTGTTTTTT
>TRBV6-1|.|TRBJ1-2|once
CASSEFEAGDSAPNYGYTF
TGTGCCAGCAGTGAATTTGAAGCGGGAGACAGCGCTCCCAACTATGGCTACACCTTC
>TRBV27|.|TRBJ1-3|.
CASSPGRGGNTIYF
TGTGCCAGCAGTCCGGGAAGGGGGGGAAACACCATATATTTT
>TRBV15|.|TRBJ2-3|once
CATSRQLLSDTQYF
TGTGCCACCAGCAGACAACTTCTCTCAGATACGCAGTATTTT
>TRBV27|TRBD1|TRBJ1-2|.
CASRRSGTGNGYTF
TGTGCCAGCAGACGATCCGGGACAGGGAACGGCTACACCTTC
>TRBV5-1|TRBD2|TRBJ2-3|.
CASGSGRAEDTQYF
TGCGCCAGCGGCAGCGGGAGGGCGGAAGATACGCAGTATTTT
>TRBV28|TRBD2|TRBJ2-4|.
CASSSPTSGLNIQYF
TGTGCCAGCAGTTCTCCGACTAGCGGGTTAAACATTCAGTACTTC
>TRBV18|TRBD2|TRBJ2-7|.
CASSPPGASGGYEQYF
TGTGCCAGCTCACCTCCGGGGGCTAGCGGGGGGTACGAGCAGTACTTC
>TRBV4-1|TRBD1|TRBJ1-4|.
CASTSYRGANEKLFF
TGCGCCAGCACCTCGTACAGGGGTGCTAATGAAAAACTGTTTTTT
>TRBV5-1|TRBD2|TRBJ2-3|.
CASSLGLAGGPNTDTQYF
TGCGCCAGCAGCTTGGGACTAGCGGGAGGGCCGAACACAGATACGCAGTATTTT